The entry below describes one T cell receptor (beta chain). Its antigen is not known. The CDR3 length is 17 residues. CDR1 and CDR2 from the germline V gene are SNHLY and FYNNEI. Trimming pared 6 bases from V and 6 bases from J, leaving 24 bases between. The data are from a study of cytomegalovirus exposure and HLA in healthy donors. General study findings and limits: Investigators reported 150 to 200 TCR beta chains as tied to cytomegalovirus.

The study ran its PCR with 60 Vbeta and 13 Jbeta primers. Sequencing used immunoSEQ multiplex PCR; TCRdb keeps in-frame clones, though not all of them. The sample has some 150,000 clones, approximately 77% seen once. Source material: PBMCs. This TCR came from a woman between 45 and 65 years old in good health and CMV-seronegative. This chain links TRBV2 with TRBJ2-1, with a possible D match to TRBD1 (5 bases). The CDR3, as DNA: TGTGCCAGCAGCGAGATTTCGTACAGGTACATTGGCAATGAGCAGTTCTTC. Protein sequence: CASSEISYRYIGNEQFF.